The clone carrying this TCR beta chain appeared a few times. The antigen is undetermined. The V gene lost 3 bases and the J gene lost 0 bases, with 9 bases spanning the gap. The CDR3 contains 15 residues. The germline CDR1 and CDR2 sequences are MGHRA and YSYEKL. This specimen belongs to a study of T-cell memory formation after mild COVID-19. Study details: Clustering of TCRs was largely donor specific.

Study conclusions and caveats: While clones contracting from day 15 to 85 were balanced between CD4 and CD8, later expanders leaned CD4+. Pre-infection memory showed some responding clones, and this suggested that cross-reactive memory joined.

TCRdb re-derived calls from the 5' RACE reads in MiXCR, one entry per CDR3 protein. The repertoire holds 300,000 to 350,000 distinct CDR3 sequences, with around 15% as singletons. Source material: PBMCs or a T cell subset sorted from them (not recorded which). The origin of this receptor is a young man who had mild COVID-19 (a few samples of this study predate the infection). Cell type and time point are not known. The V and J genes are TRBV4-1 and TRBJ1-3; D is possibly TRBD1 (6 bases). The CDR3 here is CASSHPTGSGNTIYF. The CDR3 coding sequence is TGCGCCAGCAGCCATCCGACAGGCTCTGGAAACACCATATATTTT.